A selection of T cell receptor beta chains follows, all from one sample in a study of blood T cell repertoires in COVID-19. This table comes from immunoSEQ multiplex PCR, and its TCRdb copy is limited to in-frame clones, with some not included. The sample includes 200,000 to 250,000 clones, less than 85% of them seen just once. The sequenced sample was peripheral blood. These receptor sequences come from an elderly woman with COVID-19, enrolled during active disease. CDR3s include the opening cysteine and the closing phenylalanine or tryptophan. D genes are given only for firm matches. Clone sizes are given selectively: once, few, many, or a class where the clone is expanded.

CDR3aa: CASSYQGRGLGEKLFF; CDR3nt: TGCGCCAGCAGTTACCAAGGCCGGGGACTAGGAGAAAAACTGTTTTTT; len: 16; d_gene: .; v_gene: TRBV4-1; abundance: .; j_gene: TRBJ1-4
CDR3aa: CASSALGGTGGTDTQYF; CDR3nt: TGTGCCAGCAGCGCCCTCGGCGGGACAGGAGGCACAGATACGCAGTATTTT; len: 17; d_gene: TRBD1; v_gene: TRBV5-4; abundance: .; j_gene: TRBJ2-3
CDR3aa: CASRGPGLENGYTF; CDR3nt: TGTGCCAGCAGAGGACCGGGACTCGAAAACGGCTACACCTTC; len: 14; d_gene: .; v_gene: TRBV6-6; abundance: .; j_gene: TRBJ1-2
CDR3aa: CASSFGGWGEQFF; CDR3nt: TGTGCCAGCAGCTTCGGGGGTTGGGGTGAGCAGTTCTTC; len: 13; d_gene: .; v_gene: TRBV7-9; abundance: few; j_gene: TRBJ2-1
CDR3aa: CASSTTPSAGELFF; CDR3nt: TGTGCCAGCAGCACTACACCGAGCGCCGGGGAGCTGTTTTTT; len: 14; d_gene: .; v_gene: TRBV11-3; abundance: .; j_gene: TRBJ2-2
CDR3aa: CASSIRQANTEAFF; CDR3nt: TGTGCCAGCAGCATTAGACAGGCGAACACTGAAGCTTTCTTT; len: 14; d_gene: .; v_gene: TRBV7-8; abundance: few; j_gene: TRBJ1-1
CDR3aa: CASSYSRQGGGGYTF; CDR3nt: TGTGCCAGCAGTTATTCTAGACAGGGTGGCGGTGGCTACACCTTC; len: 15; d_gene: TRBD1; v_gene: TRBV6-5; abundance: .; j_gene: TRBJ1-2
CDR3aa: CASSASTRTEAFF; CDR3nt: TGTGCCAGCAGCGCCTCAACCCGGACTGAAGCTTTCTTT; len: 13; d_gene: .; v_gene: TRBV3-1/TRBV3-2; abundance: .; j_gene: TRBJ1-1
CDR3aa: CASSQSRTGGSADTQYF; CDR3nt: TGCGCCAGCAGCCAATCCCGGACAGGGGGCAGCGCAGATACGCAGTATTTT; len: 17; d_gene: TRBD1; v_gene: TRBV5-1; abundance: .; j_gene: TRBJ2-3
CDR3aa: CASSYHGQGVGPRQETQYF; CDR3nt: TGTGCCAGCAGTTACCACGGTCAGGGGGTCGGTCCGAGACAAGAGACCCAGTACTTC; len: 19; d_gene: TRBD1; v_gene: TRBV6-2/TRBV6-3; abundance: .; j_gene: TRBJ2-5
CDR3aa: CASSYRSNQPQHF; CDR3nt: TGTGCCAGCAGTTACCGTAGCAATCAGCCCCAGCATTTT; len: 13; d_gene: .; v_gene: TRBV6-2/TRBV6-3; abundance: once; j_gene: TRBJ1-5
CDR3aa: CASTYRDSYNSPLHF; CDR3nt: TGTGCCAGCACCTACCGGGACAGCTATAATTCACCCCTCCACTTT; len: 15; d_gene: TRBD1; v_gene: TRBV6-6; abundance: .; j_gene: TRBJ1-6
CDR3aa: CATSALAGAPTDTQYF; CDR3nt: TGTGCCACCAGCGCCCTAGCGGGAGCTCCCACAGATACGCAGTATTTT; len: 16; d_gene: TRBD2; v_gene: TRBV15; abundance: few; j_gene: TRBJ2-3
CDR3aa: CASSSATGDSDSPLHF; CDR3nt: TGTGCCAGCAGCTCGGCTACAGGGGACAGCGATTCACCCCTCCACTTT; len: 16; d_gene: TRBD1; v_gene: TRBV5-6; abundance: .; j_gene: TRBJ1-6
CDR3aa: CASSPYRDSGPYEQYF; CDR3nt: TGTGCCAGCTCACCATACCGGGACAGCGGACCCTACGAGCAGTACTTC; len: 16; d_gene: TRBD1; v_gene: TRBV18; abundance: .; j_gene: TRBJ2-7
CDR3aa: CASSIGTGGPYEQYF; CDR3nt: TGTGCCAGCAGTATCGGGACAGGGGGACCCTACGAGCAGTACTTC; len: 15; d_gene: TRBD1; v_gene: TRBV28; abundance: once; j_gene: TRBJ2-7
CDR3aa: CASSPSRQGAKEQYF; CDR3nt: TGTGCCAGCAGCCCTTCTCGGCAGGGGGCTAAAGAGCAGTACTTC; len: 15; d_gene: TRBD1; v_gene: TRBV7-8; abundance: .; j_gene: TRBJ2-7
CDR3aa: CASGPKGNEQFF; CDR3nt: TGTGCCAGCGGCCCAAAGGGGAATGAGCAGTTCTTC; len: 12; d_gene: .; v_gene: TRBV11-3; abundance: .; j_gene: TRBJ2-1
CDR3aa: CASSLSLRQATGYTF; CDR3nt: TGTGCCAGCAGCTTAAGTTTACGACAGGCTACTGGCTACACCTTC; len: 15; d_gene: .; v_gene: TRBV28; abundance: .; j_gene: TRBJ1-2
CDR3aa: CASSTQLAGGPDTQYF; CDR3nt: TGCGCCAGCAGCACTCAACTAGCGGGGGGGCCAGATACGCAGTATTTT; len: 16; d_gene: TRBD2; v_gene: TRBV5-1; abundance: .; j_gene: TRBJ2-3
CDR3aa: CSAPSRGFGYTF; CDR3nt: TGCAGCGCCCCGTCCAGGGGGTTTGGCTACACCTTC; len: 12; d_gene: TRBD1; v_gene: TRBV29-1; abundance: .; j_gene: TRBJ1-2
CDR3aa: CASSTSNTIYF; CDR3nt: TGTGCCAGCAGTACTTCCAACACCATATATTTT; len: 11; d_gene: .; v_gene: TRBV6-5; abundance: once; j_gene: TRBJ1-3
CDR3aa: CASSLRGGQDEKLFF; CDR3nt: TGTGCCAGCAGCCTGAGGGGGGGCCAAGATGAAAAACTGTTTTTT; len: 15; d_gene: .; v_gene: TRBV3-1/TRBV3-2; abundance: .; j_gene: TRBJ1-4
CDR3aa: CASSQEGAVQPQHF; CDR3nt: TGTGCCAGCAGCCAAGAAGGGGCGGTACAGCCCCAGCATTTT; len: 14; d_gene: .; v_gene: TRBV3-1/TRBV3-2; abundance: .; j_gene: TRBJ1-5
CDR3aa: CASSPGQGAIETQYF; CDR3nt: TGTGCCAGCAGCCCGGGACAGGGGGCCATAGAGACCCAGTACTTC; len: 15; d_gene: TRBD1; v_gene: TRBV6-5; abundance: .; j_gene: TRBJ2-5
CDR3aa: CASSYPAGANTGELFF; CDR3nt: TGTGCCAGCAGTTACCCAGCGGGGGCGAACACCGGGGAGCTGTTTTTT; len: 16; d_gene: TRBD2; v_gene: TRBV6-2/TRBV6-3; abundance: .; j_gene: TRBJ2-2
CDR3aa: CASSPRLAGDNEQFF; CDR3nt: TGCGCCAGCAGCCCAAGACTAGCGGGAGACAATGAGCAGTTCTTC; len: 15; d_gene: TRBD2; v_gene: TRBV5-1; abundance: .; j_gene: TRBJ2-1
CDR3aa: CASWGDEQFF; CDR3nt: TGCGCCAGCTGGGGAGACGAGCAGTTCTTC; len: 10; d_gene: .; v_gene: TRBV5-1; abundance: .; j_gene: TRBJ2-1
CDR3aa: CASSDNTGVSNEQFF; CDR3nt: TGTGCCAGCAGTGATAATACAGGGGTGTCCAATGAGCAGTTCTTC; len: 15; d_gene: TRBD1; v_gene: TRBV25-1; abundance: .; j_gene: TRBJ2-1
CDR3aa: CASSPGLVETQYF; CDR3nt: TGTGCCAGCAGCCCGGGACTCGTAGAGACCCAGTACTTC; len: 13; d_gene: .; v_gene: TRBV4-2; abundance: few; j_gene: TRBJ2-5
CDR3aa: CASSRTYWSDNSPLHF; CDR3nt: TGTGCCAGCAGCCGGACATATTGGAGCGATAATTCACCCCTCCACTTT; len: 16; d_gene: .; v_gene: TRBV5-5; abundance: once; j_gene: TRBJ1-6
CDR3aa: CASSPLRGMNTEAFF; CDR3nt: TGTGCCAGCTCACCACTTCGCGGGATGAACACTGAAGCTTTCTTT; len: 15; d_gene: .; v_gene: TRBV18; abundance: .; j_gene: TRBJ1-1
CDR3aa: CASSVLDRGSGNTIYF; CDR3nt: TGTGCCAGCAGCGTCCTCGACAGGGGCTCTGGAAACACCATATATTTT; len: 16; d_gene: TRBD1; v_gene: TRBV5-4; abundance: .; j_gene: TRBJ1-3
CDR3aa: CASSVGGRYEQYF; CDR3nt: TGTGCCAGTAGTGTCGGGGGTCGGTACGAGCAGTACTTC; len: 13; d_gene: .; v_gene: TRBV19; abundance: .; j_gene: TRBJ2-7
CDR3aa: CATNRNSGANVLTF; CDR3nt: TGTGCCACCAACCGAAACTCCGGGGCCAACGTCCTGACTTTC; len: 14; d_gene: .; v_gene: TRBV6-5; abundance: few; j_gene: TRBJ2-6
CDR3aa: CASRVAIYEQYF; CDR3nt: TGTGCCAGCAGGGTAGCCATCTACGAGCAGTACTTC; len: 12; d_gene: .; v_gene: TRBV2; abundance: .; j_gene: TRBJ2-7
CDR3aa: CASSPTDTRTGELFF; CDR3nt: TGTGCCAGCAGCCCTACTGACACCCGCACCGGGGAGCTGTTTTTT; len: 15; d_gene: .; v_gene: TRBV7-3; abundance: few; j_gene: TRBJ2-2
CDR3aa: CASSRDSNGYTF; CDR3nt: TGTGCCAGCAGCCGGGACTCAAATGGCTACACCTTC; len: 12; d_gene: .; v_gene: TRBV12-3/TRBV12-4; abundance: .; j_gene: TRBJ1-2
CDR3aa: CAITRDRESNQPQHF; CDR3nt: TGTGCCATCACTCGGGACAGGGAAAGCAATCAGCCCCAGCATTTT; len: 15; d_gene: TRBD1; v_gene: TRBV6-5; abundance: .; j_gene: TRBJ1-5
CDR3aa: CASSQDIQWEQFF; CDR3nt: TGTGCCAGCAGCCAAGATATACAATGGGAGCAGTTCTTC; len: 13; d_gene: .; v_gene: TRBV4-2; abundance: .; j_gene: TRBJ2-1
CDR3aa: CSVAARSYEQYF; CDR3nt: TGCAGCGTTGCTGCCAGATCCTACGAGCAGTACTTC; len: 12; d_gene: .; v_gene: TRBV29-1; abundance: .; j_gene: TRBJ2-7
CDR3aa: CASSLGQALYGYTF; CDR3nt: TGTGCCAGCAGTTTGGGGCAGGCCCTCTATGGCTACACCTTC; len: 14; d_gene: .; v_gene: TRBV28; abundance: .; j_gene: TRBJ1-2
CDR3aa: CASSLEGLSVNEQFF; CDR3nt: TGTGCCAGCAGCTTGGAGGGGTTATCGGTCAATGAGCAGTTCTTC; len: 15; d_gene: .; v_gene: TRBV5-5; abundance: .; j_gene: TRBJ2-1
CDR3aa: CASSTHRGGNQPQHF; CDR3nt: TGTGCCAGCAGTACCCACAGGGGAGGCAATCAGCCCCAGCATTTT; len: 15; d_gene: TRBD1; v_gene: TRBV28; abundance: .; j_gene: TRBJ1-5
CDR3aa: CASSLALAGDTQYF; CDR3nt: TGTGCCAGCAGTTTAGCCTTAGCGGGAGATACGCAGTATTTT; len: 14; d_gene: TRBD2; v_gene: TRBV27; abundance: .; j_gene: TRBJ2-3
CDR3aa: CSASGSERQYF; CDR3nt: TGCAGTGCTAGCGGTAGCGAACGGCAGTACTTC; len: 11; d_gene: .; v_gene: TRBV20-1; abundance: .; j_gene: TRBJ2-7
CDR3aa: CASSDRRGNNYGYTF; CDR3nt: TGTGCCAGCAGCGACCGCAGGGGCAACAACTATGGCTACACCTTC; len: 15; d_gene: .; v_gene: TRBV9; abundance: .; j_gene: TRBJ1-2
CDR3aa: CASSPGLVYNEQFF; CDR3nt: TGTGCCAGCAGCCCAGGACTAGTCTACAATGAGCAGTTCTTC; len: 14; d_gene: TRBD2; v_gene: TRBV3-1/TRBV3-2; abundance: once; j_gene: TRBJ2-1
CDR3aa: CASSPERLYYGYTF; CDR3nt: TGTGCCAGCTCACCCGAGAGGTTGTACTATGGCTACACCTTC; len: 14; d_gene: .; v_gene: TRBV18; abundance: .; j_gene: TRBJ1-2
CDR3aa: CASSQRGRDYGYTF; CDR3nt: TGTGCCAGCAGCCAACGAGGGCGAGACTATGGCTACACCTTC; len: 14; d_gene: .; v_gene: TRBV3-1/TRBV3-2; abundance: .; j_gene: TRBJ1-2